This T cell receptor (beta chain) was sequenced in a study of regulatory T cells in long-lasting Graves disease. A remark on this clonotype: Its antigen remains unidentified. This may stem from a read error, because a much larger clone lies one nucleotide away.

Building of the TCR beta libraries involved iRepertoire HTBI primers and Arm-PCR of CDR3 regions. One entry per CDR3 protein results from TCRdb running MiXCR on the multiplex PCR reads. This sample has 200,000 to 300,000 distinct CDR3 sequences, with around 21% found just once. The time point: newly diagnosed GD, antithyroid drugs for less than 3 months. PBMC-derived RNA was used for the TCR library. Germline loops: CDR1 LGHDT, CDR2 YNNKEL (reference sequence). This CDR3 spans 15 amino acids. Study results and caveats: The study found TRBV28, TRBJ1-2 and TRBJ2-5 favored in persistent disease. Persistent Graves' patients showed a TCR diversity that was lower than that of newly diagnosed ones. The analysis examined peripheral blood only and excluded thyroid tissue.

This TCR came from a female donor with Graves disease. The chain has TRBV3-1 and TRBJ2-3; 11 bases are a match to TRBD2. The source was peripheral blood mononuclear cells (PBMCs), collected at new diagnosis, from a patient treated with antithyroid drugs. CDR3 sequence: CASSQTSGGRDEQSF. CDR3 nucleotides: TGTGCCAGCAGCCAAACTAGCGGGGGTCGCGATGAGCAGTCCTTC.